The sequence of this T cell receptor beta chain was determined in a study of tumor-infiltrating lymphocytes in localized non-small cell lung cancer. This clone is labeled medium-sized. Its antigen is unknown. Sequenced by immunoSEQ multiplex PCR; TCRdb stores in-frame clones only, minus some. Among 13,000 to 15,000 clones listed, about 64% were seen once. CDR3 length equals 15 residues. Germline loops: CDR1 MGHRA, CDR2 YSYEKL. V was cut by 0 bases and J by 4 bases, with 10 bases left in between. Study observations and caveats: Not all patients were TCR sequenced, owing to tissue quantity.

Specimen: uninvolved lung tissue not adjacent to the tumor. This TCR came from a human donor with non-small cell lung cancer. This sequence joins TRBV4-1 and TRBJ2-1, with a tentative D call TRBD2 (5 bases). CDR3 residues: CASSQDASGYNEQFF. CDR3 nucleotide sequence: TGCGCCAGCAGCCAAGACGCCAGCGGTTACAATGAGCAGTTCTTC.